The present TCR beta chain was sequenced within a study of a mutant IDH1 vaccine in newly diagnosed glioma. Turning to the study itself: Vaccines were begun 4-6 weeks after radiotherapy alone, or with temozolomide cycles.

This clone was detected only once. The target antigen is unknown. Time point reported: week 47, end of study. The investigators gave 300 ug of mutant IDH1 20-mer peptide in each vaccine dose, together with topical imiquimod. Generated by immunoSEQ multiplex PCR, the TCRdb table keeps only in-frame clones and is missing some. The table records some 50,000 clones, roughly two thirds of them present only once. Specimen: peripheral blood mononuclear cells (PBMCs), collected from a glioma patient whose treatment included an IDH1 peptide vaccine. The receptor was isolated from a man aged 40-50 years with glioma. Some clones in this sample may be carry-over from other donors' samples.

The CDR3 loop is CASSSGQLSGNTIYF. The DNA for the CDR3 is TGTGCCAGCAGCTCGGGACAGCTCTCTGGAAACACCATATATTTT. The genes are TRBV5-6 and TRBJ1-3; 7 nucleotides align to TRBD1. The CDR3 runs 15 residues. The ends lost 3 bases at V and 0 bases at J; junction bases unmatched: 3. CDR1 is SGHDT, CDR2 YYEEEE, per germline.